This T cell receptor (beta chain) was identified in a study of T cell responses to AZD1222 COVID-19 vaccine. Note on this clone: As yet, its antigen is unknown.

The CDR3 contains 16 residues. Trimming removed 1 base at V and 1 base at J, with 13 bases between. Looked up from germline, CDR1 is KGHSH and CDR2 is LQKENI. The repertoire was sequenced with immunoSEQ multiplex PCR; TCRdb's copy has only in-frame clones and lacks some. The table has fewer than 90,000 clones, roughly 90% seen once. Whole-study findings and limits: Nearly half of spike-specific TCRs reportedly target variant regions that are unmutated in the B.1.351 and B.1.1.7 variants. Spike-specific TCRs gained breadth and depth after people received two AZD1222 doses. Donors were largely white British and mainly female; clonal diversity was possibly underestimated.

Sequencing was performed on peripheral blood, taken on day 0 of AZD1222 vaccination. The TCR comes from an adult in good health. The V gene is TRBV18, the J gene TRBJ1-1; perhaps TRBD1 as D (5 bases). CDR3 in amino acids: CASSPRSAGPNTEAFF. DNA for the CDR3: TGTGCCAGCTCACCACGGTCTGCAGGGCCGAACACTGAAGCTTTCTTT.